What follows is one T cell receptor (beta chain) and its context. Every PCR got spiked synthetic TCR analog templates. Assay: immunoSEQ multiplex PCR; the TCRdb copy retains only in-frame clones and omits some. The table lists 40,000 to 45,000 clones, about 88% of them singletons. Specified time point: peripheral blood 6 weeks after treatment start. Germline V gives CDR1 LGHNA, CDR2 YNFKEQ. The CDR3 spans 18 residues. After removal of 1 base from V and 8 bases from J, the junction contained 10 bases not matched to a gene. The sample is drawn from a study of PD-L1 blockade in urothelial cancer. Across the study: A median blood sample held 141,255 T cells and tens of thousands of unique TCRs.

The sequence derives from a man in his 70s with urothelial cancer. This chain links TRBV4-2 with TRBJ2-1, with 14 bases lining up with TRBD2. The sample here was PBMCs, taken around atezolizumab (anti-PD-L1) treatment. Here the CDR3 reads CASSQVYTTSGRAHEQFF. The CDR3, as DNA: TGTGCCAGCAGCCAAGTGTATACGACTAGCGGGAGGGCGCATGAGCAGTTCTTC.